These T cell receptor beta chains were read from a single sample in a study of CXCR3-negative and CXCR3-positive naive CD8 T cells. Following a re-call of the 5' RACE reads, TCRdb has one entry per CDR3 protein and lacks DNA. The repertoire table contains 43,000 or so distinct CDR3 sequences. The source material was naive CXCR3- CD8+ T cells from blood. These receptor sequences come from a human donor in good health. Some clones in this sample may be carry-over from other donors' samples. Each CDR3 is given with its conserved first and last residue. Some rows mark clone size as missing; the rest say once, few, many or name a class of expanded clone.

V gene	clone size	J gene	CDR3 protein
TRBV6-4	NA	TRBJ2-5	CASSYQGQKEETQYF
TRBV5-5	NA	TRBJ1-1	CASSLYPRQMNTEAFF
TRBV4-3	NA	TRBJ2-7	CASSQDWRGTYEQYF
TRBV21-1	NA	TRBJ2-7	CASSTRLPYEQYF
TRBV7-3	NA	TRBJ2-2	CASRRDTGELFF
TRBV7-3	NA	TRBJ1-1	CASSPTGGGTEAFF
TRBV29-1	NA	TRBJ1-1	CSVEGGGKLRTEAFF
TRBV6-2/TRBV6-3	NA	TRBJ1-2	CTSIGRNYGYTF
TRBV29-1	NA	TRBJ2-1	CSAPLVGEQFF
TRBV12-3/TRBV12-4	NA	TRBJ2-5	CASSFRETQYF
TRBV12-3/TRBV12-4	NA	TRBJ1-1	CASSNTTMNTEAFF
TRBV20-1	medium-sized	TRBJ2-2	CSARSPGAGDTGELFF
TRBV3-1	NA	TRBJ1-4	CASSLPGESEKLFF
TRBV29-1	NA	TRBJ1-1	CSVVGTKMNTEAFF
TRBV20-1	NA	TRBJ2-7	CSAEGAEGSYEQYF
TRBV4-3	NA	TRBJ2-5	CASSPGLEIPGEETQYF
TRBV28	NA	TRBJ2-7	CASSLGRQGWYF
TRBV20-1	NA	TRBJ1-1	CSAKSPSRDTEAFF